A selection of T cell receptor beta chains follows, all from one sample in a study of T cell responses to AZD1222 COVID-19 vaccine. Repertoires were generated with immunoSEQ multiplex PCR, while TCRdb's copy carries only in-frame clones and drops some. Among roughly 150,000 clones listed, about 88% were seen once. The sample was peripheral blood, taken 28 days after the second AZD1222 dose. These receptors came from an adult who received the AZD1222 COVID-19 vaccine. The CDR3 runs from the conserved cysteine through the conserved F or W. A D gene is named only where the DNA matches it firmly. Clone size is not always given. Where it is, it says once, few, many or a class for expanded clones.

clone size: NA
D gene: NA
J gene: TRBJ1-5
V gene: TRBV3-1/TRBV3-2
CDR3 DNA: TGTGCCAGCAGCCAAGAGTCTTCGGGATATGATCAGCCCCAGCATTTT
CDR3 protein: CASSQESSGYDQPQHF

clone size: NA
D gene: NA
J gene: TRBJ1-2
V gene: TRBV4-1
CDR3 DNA: TGCGCCAGCAGCCAAAGACCCGGCTGGGGCTACACCTTC
CDR3 protein: CASSQRPGWGYTF

clone size: NA
D gene: NA
J gene: TRBJ2-1
V gene: TRBV7-2
CDR3 DNA: TGTGCCAGCAGCCTCGGGTCCAACAATGAGCAGTTCTTC
CDR3 protein: CASSLGSNNEQFF

clone size: NA
D gene: NA
J gene: TRBJ1-2
V gene: TRBV2
CDR3 DNA: TGTGCCAGCAGAGCAGTGGGAGTTACTACCTCGGGTTTAAACTATGGCTACACCTTC
CDR3 protein: CASRAVGVTTSGLNYGYTF

clone size: NA
D gene: NA
J gene: TRBJ2-2
V gene: TRBV10-3
CDR3 DNA: TGTGCCATCAGTGAGTTGGCAGGGGACGACACCGGGGAGCTGTTTTTT
CDR3 protein: CAISELAGDDTGELFF

clone size: NA
D gene: TRBD2
J gene: TRBJ2-2
V gene: TRBV9
CDR3 DNA: TGTGCCAGCAGCGTCAGCGGGGGGGCTACCGGGGAGCTGTTTTTT
CDR3 protein: CASSVSGGATGELFF

clone size: NA
D gene: NA
J gene: TRBJ2-1
V gene: TRBV5-1
CDR3 DNA: TGCGCCAGCAGCCCCGGGCCCTATTTTTCGGGCAATGAGCAGTTCTTC
CDR3 protein: CASSPGPYFSGNEQFF

clone size: NA
D gene: NA
J gene: TRBJ1-5
V gene: TRBV19
CDR3 DNA: TGTGCCAGTAGTACCGCCGGGACGTATAGCAATCAGCCCCAGCATTTT
CDR3 protein: CASSTAGTYSNQPQHF

clone size: NA
D gene: NA
J gene: TRBJ1-1
V gene: TRBV12-3/TRBV12-4
CDR3 DNA: TGTGCCAGCAGTCCCGCAGGGAACACTGAAGCTTTCTTT
CDR3 protein: CASSPAGNTEAFF

clone size: NA
D gene: NA
J gene: TRBJ2-1
V gene: TRBV6-2/TRBV6-3
CDR3 DNA: TGTGCCAGCAGTTACTCCGTACTAATCCCGGGGGATTCCTACAATGAGCAGTTCTTC
CDR3 protein: CASSYSVLIPGDSYNEQFF

clone size: NA
D gene: NA
J gene: TRBJ2-5
V gene: TRBV7-9
CDR3 DNA: TGTGCCAGCAGCTTAAGTCGGTTGGTCGGAAAAGAGACCCAGTACTTC
CDR3 protein: CASSLSRLVGKETQYF

clone size: NA
D gene: NA
J gene: TRBJ2-3
V gene: TRBV30
CDR3 DNA: TGTGCCTGGAGTGGGACGGCTAAGGGTTACACAGATACGCAGTATTTT
CDR3 protein: CAWSGTAKGYTDTQYF

clone size: NA
D gene: NA
J gene: TRBJ1-1
V gene: TRBV30
CDR3 DNA: TGTGCCTGGAGTGTCGAGACTCACACTGAAGCTTTCTTT
CDR3 protein: CAWSVETHTEAFF

clone size: NA
D gene: TRBD1
J gene: TRBJ2-3
V gene: TRBV5-1
CDR3 DNA: TGCGCCAGCAGCACCGGGACAGGTAGCACAGATACGCAGTATTTT
CDR3 protein: CASSTGTGSTDTQYF

clone size: NA
D gene: TRBD1
J gene: TRBJ1-1
V gene: TRBV5-1
CDR3 DNA: TGCGCCAGCAGTACCGGGACAGGGCATGTAGGTTTCTTT
CDR3 protein: CASSTGTGHVGFF

clone size: NA
D gene: TRBD1
J gene: TRBJ1-1
V gene: TRBV30
CDR3 DNA: TGTGCCTGGAGGGGGACAGGGAGGACTGAAGCTTTCTTT
CDR3 protein: CAWRGTGRTEAFF

clone size: once
D gene: TRBD2
J gene: TRBJ2-4
V gene: TRBV10-2
CDR3 DNA: TGCGCCAGCGGAGGGACTAGCGGGTGGACTCCCCCAGACAAAAACATTCAGTACTTC
CDR3 protein: CASGGTSGWTPPDKNIQYF

clone size: NA
D gene: TRBD1
J gene: TRBJ2-7
V gene: TRBV19
CDR3 DNA: TGTGCCAGTAAAAACACAGGGGGTTCCTACGAGCAGTACTTC
CDR3 protein: CASKNTGGSYEQYF

clone size: NA
D gene: TRBD1
J gene: TRBJ2-1
V gene: TRBV9
CDR3 DNA: TGTGCCAGCAGCGTAGCCCACAGGGGAGTTGCGGTTGAGCAGTTCTTC
CDR3 protein: CASSVAHRGVAVEQFF

clone size: NA
D gene: NA
J gene: TRBJ1-1
V gene: TRBV28
CDR3 DNA: TGTGCCAGCAGTTTCGGGGTATGGAACACTGAAGCTTTCTTT
CDR3 protein: CASSFGVWNTEAFF

clone size: NA
D gene: NA
J gene: TRBJ1-1
V gene: TRBV5-1
CDR3 DNA: TGCGCCAGCAGCTCCCGGGAGGTACTCATGAACACTGAAGCTTTCTTT
CDR3 protein: CASSSREVLMNTEAFF

clone size: NA
D gene: NA
J gene: TRBJ1-5
V gene: TRBV20-1
CDR3 DNA: TGCAGTGCTAGGCGAAATCAGCCCCAGCATTTT
CDR3 protein: CSARRNQPQHF

clone size: NA
D gene: TRBD1
J gene: TRBJ1-5
V gene: TRBV18
CDR3 DNA: TGTGCCAGCTCACCACAGGACAGGGATGGACAGCCCCAGCATTTT
CDR3 protein: CASSPQDRDGQPQHF

clone size: once
D gene: NA
J gene: TRBJ1-2
V gene: TRBV7-2
CDR3 DNA: TGTGCCAGCACGGCCGCGCCGAGCCCGGACTATGGCTACACCTTC
CDR3 protein: CASTAAPSPDYGYTF

clone size: NA
D gene: NA
J gene: TRBJ2-7
V gene: TRBV5-1
CDR3 DNA: TGCGCCAGCAGCTTACAGGGCCCCTACGAGCAGTACTTC
CDR3 protein: CASSLQGPYEQYF

clone size: NA
D gene: NA
J gene: TRBJ2-2
V gene: TRBV10-3
CDR3 DNA: TGTGCCATCAGTTGGCAGAACACCGGGGAGCTGTTTTTT
CDR3 protein: CAISWQNTGELFF

clone size: NA
D gene: NA
J gene: TRBJ2-3
V gene: TRBV27
CDR3 DNA: TGTGCCAGCAGTTCCAATATGCATACGCAGTATTTT
CDR3 protein: CASSSNMHTQYF

clone size: NA
D gene: NA
J gene: TRBJ2-5
V gene: TRBV10-1
CDR3 DNA: TGCGCCAGCAGTGAGTCGATAGGGGGCCAAGAGACCCAGTACTTC
CDR3 protein: CASSESIGGQETQYF

clone size: NA
D gene: NA
J gene: TRBJ1-1
V gene: TRBV7-3
CDR3 DNA: TGTGCCAGCAGCTTAACACAGAGGGGAGAAGCTTTCTTT
CDR3 protein: CASSLTQRGEAFF

clone size: once
D gene: NA
J gene: TRBJ1-1
V gene: TRBV19
CDR3 DNA: TGTGCCAGTAGTAATCAAGGGGCGGCTTTCTTT
CDR3 protein: CASSNQGAAFF

clone size: few
D gene: NA
J gene: TRBJ2-2
V gene: TRBV2
CDR3 DNA: TGTGCCAGCAGACTCGGGACTTCGCCCGGGGAGCTGTTTTTT
CDR3 protein: CASRLGTSPGELFF

clone size: NA
D gene: TRBD1
J gene: TRBJ1-4
V gene: TRBV19
CDR3 DNA: TGTGCCAGTAGTATACCAGGGGGTGGTGAAAAACTGTTTTTT
CDR3 protein: CASSIPGGGEKLFF

clone size: NA
D gene: NA
J gene: TRBJ1-2
V gene: TRBV20-1
CDR3 DNA: TGCAGTGCTAGTTGGGGTGACTATGGCTACACCTTC
CDR3 protein: CSASWGDYGYTF

clone size: NA
D gene: NA
J gene: TRBJ1-5
V gene: TRBV28
CDR3 DNA: TGTGCCAGCAGTTTGCCGGACAGATATTATAGCAATCAGCCCCAGCATTTT
CDR3 protein: CASSLPDRYYSNQPQHF

clone size: NA
D gene: NA
J gene: TRBJ1-6
V gene: TRBV9
CDR3 DNA: TGTGCCAGCAGCGTAGGAAGGACAGCTAATAATTCACCCCTCCACTTT
CDR3 protein: CASSVGRTANNSPLHF

clone size: NA
D gene: NA
J gene: TRBJ1-5
V gene: TRBV11-2
CDR3 DNA: TGTGCCAGCTCCCCGCAGGGAGATCAGCCCCAGCATTTT
CDR3 protein: CASSPQGDQPQHF

clone size: NA
D gene: TRBD1
J gene: TRBJ1-4
V gene: TRBV4-1
CDR3 DNA: TGCGCCAGCAGCCCGACAGGGGGACACGAAAAACTGTTTTTT
CDR3 protein: CASSPTGGHEKLFF